This T cell receptor (beta chain) stems from a study of shared clonotypes between healthy human individuals. Germline-derived CDR1 and CDR2 are SGHRS and YFSETQ. V lost 4 bases to trimming and J lost 0 bases, with 13 bases between them. This CDR3 contains 16 residues. Genomic DNA of each subset was evenly split across several immunoSEQ plates. The protocol was immunoSEQ multiplex PCR, while the TCRdb copy is restricted to in-frame clones and leaves out a portion. The sample contains over 850,000 clones, approximately 80% of which appear only once. Regarding this clone: Its antigen is not known.

Notes on the study in general: The diversity represented, both genetic and in exposure history, was limited by few donors. Compared with memory subsets, naive subsets generally had larger estimated richness. Around 5% of naive CD4 clonotypes were common to a handful of donors.

V and J are TRBV5-1 and TRBJ2-2; D is perhaps TRBD2 (5 bases). The sequencing input was memory CD4+ T cells from PBMCs. Subset given: CD45RA-negative fraction. The sequence was obtained from a man between 18 and 29 years old in good health. Some clones in this sample may be carry-over from other donors' samples. CDR3 nucleotides: TGCGCCAGCAGCCGAGAAAGCGGAGCGAACACCGGGGAGCTGTTTTTT. It translates to CASSRESGANTGELFF. The full variable domain, in which reference TRBV5-1 and TRBJ2-2 provide the parts outside the CDR3, is KAGVTQTPRYLIKTRGQQVTLSCSPISGHRSVSWYQQTPGQGLQFLFEYFSETQRNKGNFPGRFSGRQFSNSRSEMNVSTLELGDSALYLCASSRESGANTGELFFGEGSRLTVL.